The clone carrying this TCR beta chain has only one observation. Original processing notes: From reference gene primer amplification, estimates of nucleated cell counts were derived. The assay was immunoSEQ multiplex PCR, and TCRdb's table has in-frame clones only and misses some. For V, J and clone size, that table is used; D and trimming come from the DNA. Of approximately 65,000 clones listed, roughly 80% are singletons. Residents of approximately 25 US areas, aged roughly 18 to 95 years, made up the participants. This record comes from a study of blood T cell repertoires in COVID-19. Study overall: COVID-19 samples collected from the United States, Italy and Spain covered acute and convalescent phases. PBMCs, B-cell-depleted T cells, or T cells provided the cDNA or gDNA that made up the material.

The V and J ends lost 1 base and 7 bases respectively, with 8 bases between them. CDR1 and CDR2 (germline): LGHNA, YNFKEQ. The CDR3 contains 13 residues. The chain combines TRBV4-2 with TRBJ1-5; D is ambiguous. Sample: PBMCs or T cells enriched from blood (not recorded which). The clonotype comes from a middle-aged woman with acute COVID-19. In DNA, the CDR3 is TGTGCCAGCAGCCAAGTGGCGGAACAGCCCCAGCATTTT. It is translated as CASSQVAEQPQHF.